This T cell receptor beta chain originates from a study of blood T cell repertoires in COVID-19. For the study at large: Sample material is recorded as cDNA or gDNA derived from T cells, B-cell-depleted T cells, or PBMCs.

From germline, CDR1 is MNHEY and CDR2 SMNVEV (reference sequence). This CDR3 is 17 amino acids long. Losses at the gene ends were 3 bases for V and 2 bases for J; bases not matched to a gene: 8. Source study methods: Cell counts per sample came from amplifying reference gene primers. Generated by immunoSEQ multiplex PCR, the TCRdb table keeps only in-frame clones and is missing some. V and J calls and clone size are as listed in that table; D and trimming were resolved from the DNA. Seen here are 200,000 to 250,000 clones, approximately 82% observed once, and the top ten hold around 1.9%. The TCR comes from a woman at least 80 years old with acute or convalescent COVID-19. Sequencing was carried out using peripheral blood. The genes are TRBV27 and TRBJ1-5, with TRBD1 identical over 9 bases. CDR3 bases: TGTGCCAGCAGTTTCCGGTGGGACAGGGTGGGCAATCAGCCCCAGCATTTT. It codes for CASSFRWDRVGNQPQHF.